This TCR beta chain was retrieved from a study of cytomegalovirus exposure and HLA in healthy donors. Points from the study as a whole: Reportedly, cytomegalovirus status was diagnosed with high sensitivity and specificity.

CDR3 length equals 14 residues. Between the trimmed V and J ends, which lost 4 bases and 0 bases, there was a span of 10 bases. Germline values: CDR1 SEHNR, CDR2 FQNEAQ (reference sequence). Comment on this clone: Its target is unknown.

PCR amplification relied on 60 Vbeta primers (plus 13 Jbeta primers). Data came from immunoSEQ multiplex PCR; TCRdb stores just in-frame clones and leaves some out. The sample carries approximately 140,000 clones, over 60% recorded once. V gene TRBV7-9 combines with J gene TRBJ2-7, with D maybe TRBD2 (5 bases). The clonotype comes from a woman aged 45-60 years in good health and CMV-seronegative. Sequenced sample: PBMCs. Written as DNA, the CDR3 is TGTGCCAGCAGCTCCGAGGGAATCTCCTACGAGCAGTACTTC. Protein sequence: CASSSEGISYEQYF.